Listed below are T cell receptor beta chains from one sample, sequenced in a study of preoperative IRX-2 immunotherapy in early breast cancer. Method: immunoSEQ multiplex PCR; TCRdb's copy keeps in-frame clones and lacks some. This sample has 24,000 or so clones, with approximately 84% found just once. The specimen comprised lymph node tissue, sampled before IRX-2 immunotherapy. The source is a human donor with breast cancer. The CDR3 runs from the conserved cysteine through the conserved F or W. Each record gives: V gene, clone size, D gene, J gene, CDR3 DNA, CDR3 protein. The D gene is left open where the match is weak. Size tells how often a clone was seen (once, few, many) or the class of an expanded clone, and some rows leave it out.

v_gene: TRBV6-8; abundance: -; d_gene: -; j_gene: TRBJ1-6; CDR3nt: TGTGCCAGCAGTTTATCTTTAGGTTCACCCCTCCACTTT; CDR3aa: CASSLSLGSPLHF
v_gene: TRBV29-1; abundance: -; d_gene: TRBD2; j_gene: TRBJ2-5; CDR3nt: TGCAGCGTTGCGAGGACTAGCGGGGGGGCGGGAGAGACCCAGTACTTC; CDR3aa: CSVARTSGGAGETQYF
v_gene: TRBV29-1; abundance: -; d_gene: TRBD1; j_gene: TRBJ2-3; CDR3nt: TGCAGCGTTGGCGACAGGGGCACAGATACGCAGTATTTT; CDR3aa: CSVGDRGTDTQYF
v_gene: TRBV7-1; abundance: -; d_gene: -; j_gene: TRBJ2-7; CDR3nt: TGTGCCAGCAGCTTAGGTGGGTTTTACGAGCAGTACTTC; CDR3aa: CASSLGGFYEQYF
v_gene: TRBV28; abundance: once; d_gene: -; j_gene: TRBJ1-2; CDR3nt: TGTGCCAGCAGTCCCCGGCCAATTTCCTATGGCTACACCTTC; CDR3aa: CASSPRPISYGYTF
v_gene: TRBV11-3; abundance: few; d_gene: -; j_gene: TRBJ1-3; CDR3nt: TGTGCCAGCAGCCTGGGACCGCTCTCTGGAAACACCATATATTTT; CDR3aa: CASSLGPLSGNTIYF
v_gene: TRBV11-3; abundance: -; d_gene: TRBD1; j_gene: TRBJ2-3; CDR3nt: TGTGCCAGCAGCTACTTCGGACAGGGAAGCGATACGCAGTATTTT; CDR3aa: CASSYFGQGSDTQYF
v_gene: TRBV6-8; abundance: -; d_gene: -; j_gene: TRBJ2-7; CDR3nt: TGTGCCAGCAGTTACTCGAGGCTGCGGGGCGCTTCCCACGAGCAGTACTTC; CDR3aa: CASSYSRLRGASHEQYF
v_gene: TRBV11-3; abundance: -; d_gene: TRBD1; j_gene: TRBJ2-5; CDR3nt: TGTGCCAGCAGCGCGACAGGGGCAGGACAAGAGACCCAGTACTTC; CDR3aa: CASSATGAGQETQYF
v_gene: TRBV28; abundance: once; d_gene: -; j_gene: TRBJ2-4; CDR3nt: TGTGCCAGCAGTTTTCTAACGGGGGCGAACATTCAGTACTTC; CDR3aa: CASSFLTGANIQYF
v_gene: TRBV19; abundance: -; d_gene: -; j_gene: TRBJ1-5; CDR3nt: TGTGCCAGTAGTATTGAGAGAAATCAGCCCCAGCATTTT; CDR3aa: CASSIERNQPQHF
v_gene: TRBV11-3; abundance: few; d_gene: TRBD1; j_gene: TRBJ1-3; CDR3nt: TGTGCCAGCAGCCCCGACAGGGCAAACTTATTCTCTGGAAACACCATATATTTT; CDR3aa: CASSPDRANLFSGNTIYF
v_gene: TRBV11-3; abundance: -; d_gene: TRBD2; j_gene: TRBJ2-1; CDR3nt: TGTGCCAGCAGCACGGGACTAGCGGGGGTCAATGAGCAGTTCTTC; CDR3aa: CASSTGLAGVNEQFF
v_gene: TRBV10-2; abundance: -; d_gene: TRBD2; j_gene: TRBJ2-3; CDR3nt: TGCGCCAGCAGCCCGGGGGGACGTCCAGATACGCAGTATTTT; CDR3aa: CASSPGGRPDTQYF
v_gene: TRBV19; abundance: -; d_gene: -; j_gene: TRBJ2-7; CDR3nt: TGTGCCAGTAGTAAGGCTAGCGCCTCCTACGAGCAGTACTTC; CDR3aa: CASSKASASYEQYF
v_gene: TRBV15; abundance: -; d_gene: -; j_gene: TRBJ1-2; CDR3nt: TGTGCCACCAGCAGGTCCAGGGTGAACTATGGCTACACCTTC; CDR3aa: CATSRSRVNYGYTF
v_gene: TRBV28; abundance: -; d_gene: TRBD1; j_gene: TRBJ2-1; CDR3nt: TGTGCCAGCCCCCCCTCAGGGGGCCTCTACAATGAGCAGTTCTTC; CDR3aa: CASPPSGGLYNEQFF
v_gene: TRBV10-3; abundance: -; d_gene: -; j_gene: TRBJ2-7; CDR3nt: TGTGCCATCAGTGAGGGCATTTTCTACGAGCAGTACTTC; CDR3aa: CAISEGIFYEQYF
v_gene: TRBV5-1; abundance: -; d_gene: -; j_gene: TRBJ1-1; CDR3nt: TGCGCCAGCAGCTTGGAGGACTTGACCACTGAAGCTTTCTTT; CDR3aa: CASSLEDLTTEAFF
v_gene: TRBV25-1; abundance: -; d_gene: TRBD2; j_gene: TRBJ2-5; CDR3nt: TGTGCCAGCAGTGAAATAGCGGGGGCCCTGGGAGGCCAAGAGACCCAGTACTTC; CDR3aa: CASSEIAGALGGQETQYF
v_gene: TRBV5-1; abundance: -; d_gene: -; j_gene: TRBJ1-6; CDR3nt: TGCGCCAGCAGCTTGGGTGAGGGTTTGAGATCACCCCTCCACTTT; CDR3aa: CASSLGEGLRSPLHF
v_gene: TRBV6-8; abundance: -; d_gene: -; j_gene: TRBJ2-5; CDR3nt: TGTGCCAGCAGTCCTACACGGACAGACCAAGAGACCCAGTACTTC; CDR3aa: CASSPTRTDQETQYF
v_gene: TRBV5-1; abundance: -; d_gene: TRBD1; j_gene: TRBJ2-7; CDR3nt: TGCGCCAGCAGCCCGACAGGGGGTCCCTCAACCTCCTACGAGCAGTACTTC; CDR3aa: CASSPTGGPSTSYEQYF
v_gene: TRBV6-8; abundance: few; d_gene: -; j_gene: TRBJ1-5; CDR3nt: TGTGCCAGCAATGAACTCACCTGGTTATATCAGCCCCAGCATTTT; CDR3aa: CASNELTWLYQPQHF
v_gene: TRBV6-8; abundance: -; d_gene: -; j_gene: TRBJ1-2; CDR3nt: TGTGCCAGCAGTTACAGCGGGGGGCGCCTGTATGGCTACACCTTC; CDR3aa: CASSYSGGRLYGYTF
v_gene: TRBV6-8; abundance: -; d_gene: TRBD1; j_gene: TRBJ1-1; CDR3nt: TGTGCCAGCAGTTACAACACAGGGGGCGACACTGAAGCTTTCTTT; CDR3aa: CASSYNTGGDTEAFF
v_gene: TRBV19; abundance: -; d_gene: -; j_gene: TRBJ1-5; CDR3nt: TGTGCCAGTAATTACAGAAGCAATCAGCCCCAGCATTTT; CDR3aa: CASNYRSNQPQHF
v_gene: TRBV11-3; abundance: -; d_gene: -; j_gene: TRBJ1-2; CDR3nt: TGTGCCAGCAGCTCGCGTGGCACGGTTAACTATGGCTACACCTTC; CDR3aa: CASSSRGTVNYGYTF
v_gene: TRBV12-5; abundance: -; d_gene: -; j_gene: TRBJ2-3; CDR3nt: TGTGCTAGTGGAGTAGGGGCAGATACGCAGTATTTT; CDR3aa: CASGVGADTQYF
v_gene: TRBV28; abundance: -; d_gene: -; j_gene: TRBJ1-2; CDR3nt: TGTGCCAGCAGTTTAGCACCGAAAGCCTATGGCTACACCTTC; CDR3aa: CASSLAPKAYGYTF
v_gene: TRBV6-1; abundance: -; d_gene: -; j_gene: TRBJ1-3; CDR3nt: TGTGCCAGCAGTGAAGAATGGGGGCCTAGCTCTGGAAACACCATATATTTT; CDR3aa: CASSEEWGPSSGNTIYF
v_gene: TRBV11-3; abundance: few; d_gene: -; j_gene: TRBJ2-7; CDR3nt: TGTGCCAGCAGCTTAGAAGGGACTCAGTCCTACGAGCAGTACTTC; CDR3aa: CASSLEGTQSYEQYF
v_gene: TRBV7-7; abundance: -; d_gene: -; j_gene: TRBJ2-2; CDR3nt: TGTGCTAGCAGCTTAGTTGGGCGGTCCGGGGAGCTGTTTTTT; CDR3aa: CASSLVGRSGELFF
v_gene: TRBV6-8; abundance: -; d_gene: -; j_gene: TRBJ1-3; CDR3nt: TGTGCCAGCAGTTACGGAGATTCTGGAAACACCATATATTTT; CDR3aa: CASSYGDSGNTIYF
v_gene: TRBV6-8; abundance: -; d_gene: -; j_gene: TRBJ1-6; CDR3nt: TGTGCCAGCAGTTGGGACTTAAATTCACCCCTCCACTTT; CDR3aa: CASSWDLNSPLHF
v_gene: TRBV6-8; abundance: -; d_gene: TRBD2; j_gene: TRBJ2-3; CDR3nt: TGTGCCAGCAGTCATCTCTTAGCGGGGGGACTCACAGATACGCAGTATTTT; CDR3aa: CASSHLLAGGLTDTQYF
v_gene: TRBV7-1; abundance: few; d_gene: -; j_gene: TRBJ1-1; CDR3nt: TGTGCCAGCAGCTTAGATGGGTCTACTGAAGCTTTCTTT; CDR3aa: CASSLDGSTEAFF